The clone carrying this T cell receptor beta chain was found a few times. CDR1 is LNHNV and CDR2 is YYDKDF in the germline V gene (reference sequence). Trimming at V came to 0 bases and at J to 8 bases, leaving 10 bases not matched to a gene. CDR3 length: 16 residues. Profiling relied on immunoSEQ multiplex PCR, and the TCRdb table lists in-frame clones only, not all of them. The sample includes roughly 290,000 clones, approximately 85% of them seen just once. The sample originates from a study of blood T cell repertoires in COVID-19. The receptor comes from a human donor with COVID-19, enrolled during active disease. The donor label of this sample is uncertain. Material for sequencing was peripheral blood. The rearrangement links TRBV15 to TRBJ2-1; 7 bases map to TRBD2. The CDR3 protein is CATSRDASGKGDEQFF. Here the CDR3 DNA reads TGTGCCACCAGCAGAGATGCCAGCGGGAAAGGAGATGAGCAGTTCTTC.